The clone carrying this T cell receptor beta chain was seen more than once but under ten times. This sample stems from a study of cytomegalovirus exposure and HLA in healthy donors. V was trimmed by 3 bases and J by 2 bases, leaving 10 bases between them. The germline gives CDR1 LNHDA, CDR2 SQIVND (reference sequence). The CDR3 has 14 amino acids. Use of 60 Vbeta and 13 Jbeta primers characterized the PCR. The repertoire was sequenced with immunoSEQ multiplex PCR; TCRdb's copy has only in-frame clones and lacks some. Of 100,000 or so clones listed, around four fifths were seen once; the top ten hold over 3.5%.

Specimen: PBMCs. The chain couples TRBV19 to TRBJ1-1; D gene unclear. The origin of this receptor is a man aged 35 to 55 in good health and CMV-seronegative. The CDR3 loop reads CASSMGRDNTEAFF. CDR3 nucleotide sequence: TGTGCCAGTAGTATGGGGAGGGATAACACTGAAGCTTTCTTT.